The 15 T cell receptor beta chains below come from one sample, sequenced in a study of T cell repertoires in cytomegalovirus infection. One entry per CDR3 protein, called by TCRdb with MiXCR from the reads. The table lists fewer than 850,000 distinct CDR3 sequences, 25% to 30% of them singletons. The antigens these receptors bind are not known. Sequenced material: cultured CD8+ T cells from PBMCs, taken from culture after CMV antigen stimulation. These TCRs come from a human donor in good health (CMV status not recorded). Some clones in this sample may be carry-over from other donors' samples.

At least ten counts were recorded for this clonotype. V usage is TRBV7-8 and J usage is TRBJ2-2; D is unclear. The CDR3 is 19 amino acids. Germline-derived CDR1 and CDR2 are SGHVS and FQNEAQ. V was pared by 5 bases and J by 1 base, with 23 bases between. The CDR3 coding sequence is TGTGCCAGCAGCAACACCTTCAACCTTGGATACCTGAACACCGGGGAGCTGTTTTTT. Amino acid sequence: CASSNTFNLGYLNTGELFF.

The CDR3 sequence is CASSLEEADTQYF. Written as DNA, the CDR3 is TGTGCCAGCAGCTTAGAGGAGGCGGATACGCAGTATTTT. V is TRBV7-6 and J is TRBJ2-3, with D perhaps TRBD2 (5 bases). Germline assignment: CDR1 SGHVS and CDR2 FNYEAQ. The V and J ends lost 1 base and 6 bases respectively, with 8 bases between them. The CDR3 is made up of 13 amino acids. Full variable domain (outside the CDR3, taken from reference TRBV7-6 and TRBJ2-3): GAGVSQSPRYKVTKRGQDVALRCDPISGHVSLYWYRQALGQGPEFLTYFNYEAQQDKSGLPNDRFSAERPEGSISTLTIQRTEQRDSAMYRCASSLEEADTQYFGPGTRLTVL.

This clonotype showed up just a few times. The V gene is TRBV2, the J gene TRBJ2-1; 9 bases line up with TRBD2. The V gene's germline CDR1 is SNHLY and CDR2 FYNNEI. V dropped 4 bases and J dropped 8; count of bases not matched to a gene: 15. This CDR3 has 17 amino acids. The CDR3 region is CASSVSGGAPLSDEQFF. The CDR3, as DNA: TGTGCCAGCAGTGTTAGCGGGGGCGCCCCCCTCAGCGATGAGCAGTTCTTC.

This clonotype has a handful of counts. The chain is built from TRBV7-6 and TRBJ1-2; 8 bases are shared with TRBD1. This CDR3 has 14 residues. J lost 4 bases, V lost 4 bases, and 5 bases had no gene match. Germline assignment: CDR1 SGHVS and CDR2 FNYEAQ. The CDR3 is CASSSGQAFYGYTF. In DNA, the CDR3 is TGTGCCAGCAGCTCGGGACAGGCTTTCTATGGCTACACCTTC.

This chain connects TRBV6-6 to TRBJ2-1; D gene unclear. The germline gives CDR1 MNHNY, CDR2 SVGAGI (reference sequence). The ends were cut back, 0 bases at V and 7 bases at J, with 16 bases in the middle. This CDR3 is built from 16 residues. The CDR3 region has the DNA TGTGCCAGCAGTTACTCGAACGGGTGGGCGGATAATGAGCAGTTCTTC. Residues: CASSYSNGWADNEQFF.

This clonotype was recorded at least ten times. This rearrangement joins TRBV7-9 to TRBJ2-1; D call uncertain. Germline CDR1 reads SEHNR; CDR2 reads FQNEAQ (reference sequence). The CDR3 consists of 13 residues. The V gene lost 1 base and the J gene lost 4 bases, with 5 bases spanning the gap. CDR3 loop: CASSLGRYNEQFF. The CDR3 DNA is TGTGCCAGCAGCTTAGGACGGTACAATGAGCAGTTCTTC.

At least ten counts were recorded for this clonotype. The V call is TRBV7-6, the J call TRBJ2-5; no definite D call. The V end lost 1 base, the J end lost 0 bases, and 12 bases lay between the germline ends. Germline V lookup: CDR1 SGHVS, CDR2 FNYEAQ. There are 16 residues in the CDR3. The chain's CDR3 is CASSLVPPEYQETQYF. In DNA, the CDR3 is TGTGCCAGCAGCTTAGTCCCCCCCGAGTACCAAGAGACCCAGTACTTC.

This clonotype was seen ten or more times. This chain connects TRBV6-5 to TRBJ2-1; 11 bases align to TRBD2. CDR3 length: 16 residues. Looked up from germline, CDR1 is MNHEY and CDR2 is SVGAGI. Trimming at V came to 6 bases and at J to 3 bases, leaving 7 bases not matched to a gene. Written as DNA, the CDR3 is TGTGCCAGCAGGCCTCCGGGACTAGCGGACTACAATGAGCAGTTCTTC. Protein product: CASRPPGLADYNEQFF.

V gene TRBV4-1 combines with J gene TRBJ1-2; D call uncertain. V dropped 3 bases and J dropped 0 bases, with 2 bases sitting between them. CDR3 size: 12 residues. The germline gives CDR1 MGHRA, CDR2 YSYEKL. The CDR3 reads CASSHSNYGYTF. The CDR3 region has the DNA TGCGCCAGCAGCCATTCTAACTATGGCTACACCTTC.

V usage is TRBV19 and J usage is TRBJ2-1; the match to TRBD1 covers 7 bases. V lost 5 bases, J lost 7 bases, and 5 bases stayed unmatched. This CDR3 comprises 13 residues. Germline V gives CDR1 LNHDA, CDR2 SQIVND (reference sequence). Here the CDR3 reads CASSYRGKNEQFF. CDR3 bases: TGTGCCAGTAGTTACAGGGGTAAGAATGAGCAGTTCTTC. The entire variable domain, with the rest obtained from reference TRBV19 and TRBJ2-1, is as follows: DGGITQSPKYLFRKEGQNVTLSCEQNLNHDAMYWYRQDPGQGLRLIYYSQIVNDFQKGDIAEGYSVSREKKESFPLTVTSAQKNPTAFYLCASSYRGKNEQFFGPGTRLTVL.

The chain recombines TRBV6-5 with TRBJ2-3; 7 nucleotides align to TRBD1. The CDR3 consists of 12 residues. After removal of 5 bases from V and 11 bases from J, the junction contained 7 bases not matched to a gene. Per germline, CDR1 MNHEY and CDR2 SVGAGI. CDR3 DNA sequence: TGTGCCAGCAGTAGCAGGGGGATCGGGCAGTATTTT. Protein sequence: CASSSRGIGQYF.

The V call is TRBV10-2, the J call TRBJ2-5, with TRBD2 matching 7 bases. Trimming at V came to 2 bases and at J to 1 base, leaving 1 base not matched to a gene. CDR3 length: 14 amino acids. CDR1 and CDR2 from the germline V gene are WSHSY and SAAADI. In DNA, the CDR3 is TGCGCCAGCAGTGAGCCGGGGGGCCAAGAGACCCAGTACTTC. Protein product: CASSEPGGQETQYF.

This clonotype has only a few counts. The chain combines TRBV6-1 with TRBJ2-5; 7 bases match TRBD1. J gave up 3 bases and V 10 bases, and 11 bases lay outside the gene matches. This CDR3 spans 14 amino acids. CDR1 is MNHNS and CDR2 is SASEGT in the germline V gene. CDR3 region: CATSPDDREETQYF. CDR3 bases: TGTGCCACCTCTCCGGACGACAGGGAAGAGACCCAGTACTTC.

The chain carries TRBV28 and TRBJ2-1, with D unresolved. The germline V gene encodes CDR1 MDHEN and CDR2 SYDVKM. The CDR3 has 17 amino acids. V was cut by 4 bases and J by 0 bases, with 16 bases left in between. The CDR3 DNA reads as TGTGCCAGCAGTTCCCCCATCTCCCCCTACTCCTACAATGAGCAGTTCTTC. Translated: CASSSPISPYSYNEQFF.

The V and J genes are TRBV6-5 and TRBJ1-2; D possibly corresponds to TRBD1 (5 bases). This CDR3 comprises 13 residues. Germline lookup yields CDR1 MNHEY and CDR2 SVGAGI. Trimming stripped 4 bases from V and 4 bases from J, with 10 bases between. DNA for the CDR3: TGTGCCAGCAGTTTGAAGGGGTTCTATGGCTACACCTTC. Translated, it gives CASSLKGFYGYTF.